This T cell receptor (beta chain) was found in a study of response to subunit inactivated influenza vaccine. TCRdb reprocessed the RT-PCR reads with MiXCR, giving one entry per CDR3 protein. There are some 540,000 distinct CDR3 sequences in the sample; around 25% occur only once, and 2.8% lies in the top ten. Per the germline V gene, CDR1 is ENHRY and CDR2 is SYGVKD. This CDR3 has 17 amino acids. The V end lost 9 bases, the J end lost 0 bases, and 18 bases lay between the germline ends. This sample also belongs to another study, concerning T cells expressing NK-cell markers. As that study records: UMIs were included in TCR beta cDNA generated by 5'RACE template switching. The TCR beta repertoires were obtained from sorted CD3+CD56+NKG2C+, CD3+CD56+NKG2C- and CD3+CD56-NKG2C+ T cells. Seven of the eight sequenced donors were classified as HCMV-seropositive, and one was classified as seronegative. About 1.0-7.5% of CD8+ T cells in six or seven donors belonged to dominant NKG2C+ clonotypes. Also leading the CD3+CD56-NKG2C+ fraction in a few donors were these clonotypes.

The TCR originated in a man between 50 and 59 years old who received an inactivated influenza vaccine. The genes are TRBV10-3 and TRBJ2-6; D might be TRBD1 (8 bases). Material: CD4+ T cells sorted from PBMCs, obtained 11 to 12 days after vaccination. In DNA form, the CDR3 reads TGTGCCATTTCTGGACAGGGACTAAACTCTGGGGCCAACGTCCTGACTTTC. As protein: CAISGQGLNSGANVLTF.